This TCR beta chain originates from a study of tumor-infiltrating lymphocytes in primary liver carcinoma (dated by TCRdb to 2015 to 2018). Regarding the complete study: Hepatocellular carcinoma (four) or combined HCC and intrahepatic cholangiocarcinoma (one) was present in the five patients, who were three men and two women aged 30 to 69 years. Tumors of the five patients were stage T1-T3 N0M0 with maximum diameters of roughly 4.2 to 11 cm. Roughly 3.65 to 7.13 million productive TCRbeta reads were obtained per sample, and no significant difference in read depth was found between tissue types. The study combined TCRbeta repertoire sequencing, expression microarrays and whole-exome sequencing across five regions of each liver tumor, with adjacent normal tissue and blood. A total of roughly 35 specimens from 5 patients underwent TCRbeta repertoire sequencing, comprising 25 or so tumor regions, 5 adjacent noncancerous liver tissues and 5 peripheral blood samples. The approximately 25 tumor region samples were profiled with Agilent mRNA microarrays so that TCRbeta repertoire diversity could be related to the local molecular phenotype. High reproducibility was observed for the technical replicate repertoires, with mean shared-clone rates roughly 0.92 and correlation coefficients above 0.95.

V is trimmed back by 10 bases and J by 1 base, and the junction contains 6 bases that no gene match accounts for. Including cysteine and phenylalanine, the CDR3 has 14 amino acids. Only the CDR3 region is kept as DNA, spanning 42 bases read in frame from base 1. Looking up the germline V gene yields CDR1 MDHEN and CDR2 SYDVKM. This clonotype was counted at least ten times. Its antigen target is currently unknown. No much larger clone is present one base from it, and per-base qualities are unavailable. TCRbeta-specific cDNA was reverse-transcribed from 500 ng total RNA using a constant-region primer and ProtoScript II reverse transcriptase. Three nested multiplex PCR rounds, following a slightly modified ARM-PCR procedure, were used to build the TCRbeta libraries. Multiplex TRBV1-TRBV30 forward primers and a Cbeta reverse primer were used in the first two PCR rounds, each of which was run for roughly 10 cycles. Sample barcodes and Illumina adapters were added in a final 25-cycle PCR with Deep VentR polymerase. Amplicons of 200-500 bp were gel-purified with a QIAquick gel extraction kit before sequencing. TCRbeta amplicons were sequenced on an Illumina HiSeq 2500 with 250-bp paired-end reads. The source study handled its data this way. Trimmomatic v0.33 was used to quality-trim the reads, and FLASH v1.2.11 was used to merge paired reads so that full CDR3 sequences could be recovered. V, D and J germline segments were assigned to the rearranged TCRbeta sequences by MiGEC v1.2.1b. Clonotype statistics and Shannon-Wiener diversity indices were computed with VDJtools v1.0.0. To cut down on sampling bias, every analysis after diversity analysis relied on just the 250 most abundant clonotypes from each sample. TCRdb handled the public reads itself, with Q25 trimming in fastp and clone calling in MiXCR, and kept productive beta chains. Duplicate CDR3 protein sequences are folded into a single record with the most common DNA and genes. The V and J calls here are based on TCRdb, not the publication. This sample lists tens of thousands of distinct CDR3 sequences; 72% were detected once. Together, the top ten hold roughly 19% of the sample.

What the research found in general, with its limitations: Because the samples were bulk and unsorted, CD4+ and CD8+ T cell repertoires could not be compared. The top 250 clones made up a significantly larger repertoire fraction in tumors than in blood (p = 0.039). Because sequencing covered only the TCR beta chain and unpaired alpha chains were not captured, true repertoire diversity is likely underestimated. Pairs of tumor regions showed greater repertoire overlap (mean about 36%) than tumor-adjacent pairs (roughly 17%) or tumor-blood pairs (approximately 14%), which is consistent with antigen-driven expansion. With just a handful of patients in the study, the authors point out that the findings should be validated in a larger study. Just about 7.5-24% of top clones turned up in all five regions of a tumor, which suggests spatial heterogeneity among tumor-infiltrating T cells.

Without any cell sorting, total RNA and DNA were extracted together from approximately 20-30 mg of bulk tissue using the AllPrep DNA/RNA mini kit. Between November 2015 and 2016, 4 or 5 patients in China with histopathologically diagnosed primary liver carcinoma had their tumors surgically resected. Patients had chronic HBV infection and were treatment-naive at sampling. Each tumor was sampled at five spatially separated regions: the superior, inferior, left-lateral and right-lateral poles and the tumor centre. Histological examination found more than 80% viable tumor cells in every tumor sample. Each fresh piece of tumor and adjacent tissue was cut in two, with one half stored in RNAlater at -80 degrees C and the other half sent for histology.

The chain is made from TRBV28 and TRBJ2-2; TRBD1 aligns with 7 central bases. The receptor comes from a man aged 35 to 55 with primary liver carcinoma and hepatitis B virus infection. Sequenced input: liver tumor tissue from sampling region 1. Per the publication, the cell subset or site label means: tumor region T1, superior pole. The DNA sequence reads TGTGCCACTTCTCGGACAGGGAACACCGGGGAGCTGTTTTTT. Its protein product is CATSRTGNTGELFF.